These 32 T cell receptor beta chains originate from one sample sequenced in a study of blood T cell repertoires in COVID-19. Data came from immunoSEQ multiplex PCR; TCRdb stores just in-frame clones and leaves some out. The data hold 150,000 to 200,000 clones, with approximately 86% observed a single time. Input material: peripheral blood. The receptors originated from a man aged 65 to 79 with acute or convalescent COVID-19.

A few counts support this clone. V usage is TRBV4-1 and J usage is TRBJ2-5; a weak D match, TRBD2 (5 bases). Germline-derived CDR1 and CDR2 are MGHRA and YSYEKL. Trimming removed 0 bases from V and 5 bases from J, with 13 bases in between. CDR3 length equals 15 residues. CDR3 region: CASSQERLGGETQYF. Here the CDR3 DNA reads TGCGCCAGCAGCCAAGAGAGGTTGGGCGGGGAGACCCAGTACTTC.

V and J are TRBV7-2 and TRBJ2-1; 10 nucleotides line up with TRBD2. The germline gives CDR1 SGHTA, CDR2 FQGNSA. Germline trimming cut 5 bases from V and 4 bases from J; bases unmatched to any gene: 8. The CDR3 has 16 residues. The CDR3 region is CASSPAGGLAYNEQFF. CDR3 DNA sequence: TGTGCCAGCAGCCCGGCGGGGGGACTAGCGTACAATGAGCAGTTCTTC.

This clone was counted between two and nine times. This chain joins TRBV7-2 and TRBJ1-3; D is unresolved. The V gene's germline CDR1 is SGHTA and CDR2 FQGNSA. The CDR3 extends over 13 amino acids. Trimming cost V 4 bases and J 0 bases, with 4 bases left between them. DNA for the CDR3: TGTGCCAGCAGCTATCGCTCTGGAAACACCATATATTTT. Protein sequence: CASSYRSGNTIYF. Variable domain in full (rest from reference TRBV7-2 and TRBJ1-3): GAGVSQSPSNKVTEKGKDVELRCDPISGHTALYWYRQSLGQGLEFLIYFQGNSAPDKSGLPSDRFSAERTGGSVSTLTIQRTQQEDSAVYLCASSYRSGNTIYFGEGSWLTVV.

This chain connects TRBV7-3 to TRBJ2-3, with 8 bases that match TRBD2. The CDR3 consists of 13 residues. Germline trimming cut 7 bases from V and 3 bases from J; bases unmatched to any gene: 3. Germline assignment: CDR1 SGHTA and CDR2 FQGTGA. CDR3 sequence (DNA): TGTGCCAGCACAACGGGGGGGACAGATACGCAGTATTTT. Encoded protein: CASTTGGTDTQYF.

The J gene is TRBJ2-2, the V gene TRBV29-1; D remains ambiguous. Germline-derived CDR1 and CDR2 are SQVTM and ANQGSEA. CDR3 length: 12 residues. The germline V and J ends were trimmed by 1 base and 5 bases, with 5 bases remaining between them. The CDR3 nucleotides read TGCAGCGTTGAAGGCGGTACCGGGGAGCTGTTTTTT. Translated, it gives CSVEGGTGELFF.

V and J are TRBV25-1 and TRBJ2-5, with 9 bases matching TRBD1. V trimming: 6 bases; J trimming: 5 bases; junction bases outside the gene matches: 4. The germline V gene encodes CDR1 MGHDK and CDR2 SYGVNS. The CDR3 spans 13 residues. The CDR3 is CASRQGAVETQYF. The CDR3 DNA sequence: TGTGCCAGCAGACAGGGGGCCGTGGAGACCCAGTACTTC. The full variable domain, in which reference TRBV25-1 and TRBJ2-5 provide the parts outside the CDR3, is EADIYQTPRYLVIGTGKKITLECSQTMGHDKMYWYQQDPGMELHLIHYSYGVNSTEKGDLSSESTVSRIRTEHFPLTLESARPSHTSQYLCASRQGAVETQYFGPGTRLLVL.

There are a few counts of this clone. The chain recombines TRBV19 with TRBJ1-1; D uncertain. With 7 bases removed from V and 1 base from J, the gap between germline ends came to 16 bases. In germline, CDR1 is LNHDA, CDR2 SQIVND (reference sequence). The CDR3 covers 15 residues. CDR3 bases: TGTGCCAGTACCCCTCTGGAGGGTAGGAACACTGAAGCTTTCTTT. Amino acid sequence: CASTPLEGRNTEAFF.

V and J are TRBV5-1 and TRBJ1-6; a weak D match, TRBD1 (6 bases). Germline V gene lookup returns CDR1 SGHRS and CDR2 YFSETQ. The ends were cut back, 9 bases at V and 5 bases at J, with 15 bases in the middle. The length of the CDR3 is 14 residues. The CDR3 protein is CATRGGANNSPLHF. The DNA for the CDR3 is TGCGCCACCAGAGGGGGGGCCAATAATTCACCCCTCCACTTT. Full variable domain (remainder filled in from reference TRBV5-1 and TRBJ1-6): KAGVTQTPRYLIKTRGQQVTLSCSPISGHRSVSWYQQTPGQGLQFLFEYFSETQRNKGNFPGRFSGRQFSNSRSEMNVSTLELGDSALYLCATRGGANNSPLHFGNGTRLTVT.

The rearrangement links TRBV5-1 to TRBJ2-7; D is unclear. CDR3 length: 16 residues. Germline CDR1 reads SGHRS; CDR2 reads YFSETQ. The V end was cut by 1 base, the J end by 1 base, with 15 bases between. CDR3 DNA: TGCGCCAGCAGCTTGCATTGGGCAGGCCCTTCCTACGAGCAGTACTTC. As protein: CASSLHWAGPSYEQYF.

This clone was recorded only once. This chain uses TRBV11-2 with TRBJ2-7, with 7 nucleotides matching TRBD1. Germline CDR1 SGHAT, CDR2 FQNNGV. The CDR3 runs 14 residues. V lost 5 bases and J lost 2; bases outside the gene matches: 6. Written as DNA, the CDR3 is TGTGCCAGCAGCCCTGGACAGGATCCCTACGAGCAGTACTTC. Protein product: CASSPGQDPYEQYF.

The genes are TRBV19 and TRBJ1-5; D is unclear. Germline V lookup: CDR1 LNHDA, CDR2 SQIVND (reference sequence). Trimming cost V 6 bases and J 4 bases, with 16 bases left between them. The CDR3 covers 15 residues. The CDR3 coding sequence is TGTGCCAGTAGAAGGCCCTGGGCCTCGAATCAGCCCCAGCATTTT. Translation: CASRRPWASNQPQHF.

This chain joins TRBV25-1 and TRBJ1-1, with 7 bases matching TRBD1. The CDR3 totals 14 residues. CDR1 and CDR2 (germline): MGHDK, SYGVNS. V was pared by 10 bases and J by 3 bases, with 11 bases of the junction left unmatched. Here the CDR3 reads CANFVQGWDTEAFF. As DNA, the CDR3 is TGTGCCAACTTTGTACAGGGGTGGGACACTGAAGCTTTCTTT.

This chain joins TRBV5-4 and TRBJ2-7; a weak D match, TRBD1 (6 bases). This CDR3 is built from 16 residues. Per germline, CDR1 SGHNT and CDR2 YYREEE (reference sequence). Trimming took off 0 bases at V and 1 base at J, with 14 bases between the two ends. The CDR3 loop is CASSLAPGAKSYEQYF. CDR3 nucleotides: TGTGCCAGCAGCTTGGCCCCAGGGGCAAAGTCCTACGAGCAGTACTTC.

The chain is built from TRBV29-1 and TRBJ2-7, with 8 bases that match TRBD2. J was trimmed by 0 bases and V by 6 bases; bases with no gene match: 7. The CDR3 runs 14 residues. Germline-derived CDR1 and CDR2 are SQVTM and ANQGSEA. The CDR3 sequence is CSVYSSGDSYEQYF. The CDR3 DNA is TGCAGCGTATACAGTAGCGGGGACTCCTACGAGCAGTACTTC.

This sequence joins TRBV2 and TRBJ1-3; 7 positions match TRBD1. CDR3 length: 13 residues. The ends lost 4 bases at V and 4 bases at J; junction bases unmatched: 1. The germline gives CDR1 SNHLY, CDR2 FYNNEI. CDR3 DNA: TGTGCCAGCAGTGCGACAGGGGGAAACACCATATATTTT. Protein sequence: CASSATGGNTIYF.

The chain combines TRBV3-1 (or the pseudogene TRBV3-2) with TRBJ2-3; no clear D gene. Germline V CDR1 and CDR2: LGHDT, YNNKEL (reference sequence). V dropped 1 base and J dropped 9 bases, with 11 bases sitting between them. The CDR3 has 13 amino acids. DNA of the CDR3: TGTGCCAGCAGCCAAGGGGCCCCCGAGACGCAGTATTTT. It codes for CASSQGAPETQYF.

The V gene is TRBV12-3 or TRBV12-4, the J gene TRBJ1-2, with a possible D match to TRBD1 (6 bases). The CDR3 loop spans 12 amino acids. Deletions cut 4 bases from V and 6 bases from J, with 9 bases between. The CDR3 loop is CASSSTGNGYTF. DNA of the CDR3: TGTGCCAGCAGTTCCACAGGGAATGGCTACACCTTC.

In this sample, this clone turned up a few times. The J gene is TRBJ1-2, the V gene TRBV29-1, with 8 nucleotides matching TRBD1. The CDR3 runs 12 residues. The V segment lost 2 bases and the J segment 9 bases; nucleotides outside the gene matches: 5. CDR1 and CDR2 (germline): SQVTM, ANQGSEA. This CDR3 is CSVEIRQGSYTF. The DNA of the CDR3 is TGCAGCGTTGAAATCCGACAGGGGAGCTACACCTTC.

The chain employs TRBV7-3 and TRBJ2-1; D gene unclear. Germline CDR1 and CDR2: SGHTA and FQGTGA. The length of the CDR3 is 13 residues. Trimming left V 0 bases short and J 4 bases short, with 4 bases between. The CDR3 DNA reads TGTGCCAGCAGCTTAACTACATACAATGAGCAGTTCTTC. Translation: CASSLTTYNEQFF.

The rearrangement joins TRBV28 to TRBJ2-1; no reliable D call. The CDR3 runs to 14 residues. Trimming cost V 3 bases and J 6 bases, with 12 bases left between them. CDR1 is MDHEN and CDR2 is SYDVKM in the germline V gene. In DNA form, the CDR3 reads TGTGCCAGCAGTTTTTACCTTACTGGCAATGAGCAGTTCTTC. The encoded protein is CASSFYLTGNEQFF.

V gene TRBV3-1 (or the pseudogene TRBV3-2) combines with J gene TRBJ2-1; 10 positions match TRBD1. Germline lookup yields CDR1 LGHDT and CDR2 YNNKEL (reference sequence). The V segment lost 3 bases and the J segment 3 bases; nucleotides outside the gene matches: 5. There are 16 residues in the CDR3. In DNA, the CDR3 is TGTGCCAGCAGCCAGTACCGGGACAGGGGCTACAATGAGCAGTTCTTC. It specifies CASSQYRDRGYNEQFF.

The chain links TRBV19 to TRBJ2-7; 12 nucleotides line up with TRBD1. This CDR3 has 14 amino acids. The J segment lost 8 bases and the V segment lost 5 bases, leaving 7 bases of the junction unmatched. The germline gives CDR1 LNHDA, CDR2 SQIVND (reference sequence). CDR3 bases: TGTGCCAGTAGTCTCCCGGGACAGGGGGCGAAGCAGTACTTC. Its translation is CASSLPGQGAKQYF.

The chain employs TRBV7-9 and TRBJ2-7; 7 bases are a match to TRBD2. The CDR3 sequence is 14 residues long. The germline V gene has CDR1 SEHNR and CDR2 FQNEAQ (reference sequence). V was clipped by 0 bases and J by 4 bases; unmatched bases: 3. The CDR3 protein is CASSLAGSGYEQYF. The CDR3 DNA sequence: TGTGCCAGCAGCTTAGCGGGTAGCGGGTACGAGCAGTACTTC.

The table lists this clone with a few counts. The chain carries TRBV4-3 and TRBJ1-6, with TRBD1 matching 8 bases. Germline V gene lookup returns CDR1 LGHNA and CDR2 YSLEER. This CDR3 contains 16 residues. After removal of 4 bases from V and 6 bases from J, the junction contained 8 bases not matched to a gene. This chain's CDR3 is CASSPTRQGINSPLHF. CDR3 bases: TGCGCCAGCAGCCCAACACGACAGGGGATTAATTCACCCCTCCACTTT.

The CDR3 sequence: CASSPTVASADTQYF. In DNA form, the CDR3 reads TGTGCCAGCAGCCCGACTGTTGCCTCAGCAGATACGCAGTATTTT. The V call is TRBV11-2, the J call TRBJ2-3; no definite D call. This CDR3 contains 15 residues. Germline CDR1 SGHAT, CDR2 FQNNGV. The germline V and J ends were trimmed by 5 bases and 4 bases, with 16 bases remaining between them. The full variable domain, its missing parts supplied by reference TRBV11-2 and TRBJ2-3, is EAGVAQSPRYKIIEKRQSVAFWCNPISGHATLYWYQQILGQGPKLLIQFQNNGVVDDSQLPKDRFSAERLKGVDSTLKIQPAKLEDSAVYLCASSPTVASADTQYFGPGTRLTVL.

The CDR3 nucleotides are TGTGCCTGGAGTTTCCCACAGGGGGGGAAAGAGACCCAGTACTTC. Amino acids: CAWSFPQGGKETQYF. The chain combines TRBV30 with TRBJ2-5, with D possibly being TRBD1 (8 bases). The V end lost 2 bases, the J end lost 3 bases, and 16 bases lay between the germline ends. The CDR3 covers 15 residues. Germline CDR1 GTSNPN, CDR2 SVGIG (reference sequence).

The chain links TRBV5-1 to TRBJ2-7; 10 bases agree with TRBD1. V gave up 4 bases and J gave up 5 bases; unmatched junction bases: 6. CDR3 length: 14 amino acids. The germline V gene encodes CDR1 SGHRS and CDR2 YFSETQ. The CDR3 DNA is TGCGCCAGCAGCGATAGACAGGGGGCGGACGAGCAGTACTTC. Encoded protein: CASSDRQGADEQYF.

This sequence joins TRBV3-1 (or the pseudogene TRBV3-2) and TRBJ2-3; 13 bases line up with TRBD2. The junction had 16 bases not matched to a gene; V was cut back by 3 bases and J by 4 bases. The CDR3 length is 20 residues. Germline CDR1 reads LGHDT; CDR2 reads YNNKEL (reference sequence). Here the CDR3 reads CASSQSLILNGLAGADTQYF. The CDR3 region has the DNA TGTGCCAGCAGCCAGTCGTTAATCTTAAACGGACTAGCGGGAGCAGATACGCAGTATTTT.

V gene TRBV27 combines with J gene TRBJ1-2, with 9 bases that match TRBD1. Germline assignment: CDR1 MNHEY and CDR2 SMNVEV (reference sequence). J was trimmed by 7 bases and V by 6 bases; bases with no gene match: 9. The CDR3 totals 14 residues. Here the CDR3 reads CASSLRDRDGGYTF. Written as DNA, the CDR3 is TGTGCCAGCAGCCTCAGGGACAGGGACGGTGGCTACACCTTC.

The CDR3 loop is CASSSSRFHSYNEQFF. Here the CDR3 DNA reads TGTGCCAGTAGTTCTTCTAGATTCCACTCCTACAATGAGCAGTTCTTC. This chain joins TRBV19 and TRBJ2-1; D ambiguous. V lost 5 bases, J lost 0 bases, and 14 bases lay in between. Germline V gives CDR1 LNHDA, CDR2 SQIVND (reference sequence). The CDR3 has 16 residues.

The CDR3 reads CASSIDGGGYQPQHF. CDR3 in DNA: TGTGCCAGTAGTATAGATGGCGGGGGCTATCAGCCCCAGCATTTT. The chain recombines TRBV19 with TRBJ1-5; maybe TRBD1 (6 bases). This CDR3 is 15 amino acids long. Per the germline V gene, CDR1 is LNHDA and CDR2 is SQIVND (reference sequence). The ends were cut back, 0 bases at V and 5 bases at J, with 11 bases in the middle.

V gene TRBV27 combines with J gene TRBJ1-2; D call uncertain. This CDR3 spans 13 amino acids. V was shortened by 8 bases and J by 4 bases, with 14 bases between the two germline ends. Germline V gene sequence: CDR1 MNHEY, CDR2 SMNVEV (reference sequence). The CDR3 is CASPLGSSYGYTF. CDR3 nucleotides: TGTGCCAGCCCACTGGGCAGTTCCTATGGCTACACCTTC.